Described below is a single T cell receptor delta chain sequence and its context. What it binds is not known. This likely traces to a read error, being one base from a far larger clone. This specimen includes other DNA sequences encoding the same CDR3. The data derive from a study of delta chains in infants with herpesvirus infections. Study findings and constraints: Public-clonotype frequency seemingly fell with older age at infection. 4 of 18 CMV-infected infants carried the public Vdelta1 clonotype, including one congenital. Possibly, this public clonotype is present below detection in uninfected infants.

Germline V gives CDR1 GEAIGNYY, CDR2 EKD. The CDR3 runs 15 residues. PBMC RNA was reverse transcribed using gamma-chain- and delta-chain-specific primers. TCRdb redid clone calling on the RT-PCR reads using CATT. The repertoire holds several hundred delta-chain clones, with approximately 50% as singletons. Sequencing was performed on peripheral blood, taken at time point 3 of longitudinal follow-up. The source of this sequence is a human donor who was a Ugandan infant, either HIV-exposed or HIV-unexposed (not recorded which). The chain recombines TRDV2 with TRDJ1; 10 bases agree with TRDD3. CDR3 protein: CACDTLGDRNDKLIF. The CDR3, as DNA: TGTGCCTGTGACACGCTGGGGGATAGAAACGATAAACTAATCTTT.